This T cell receptor (beta chain) was identified during a study of blood T cell repertoires in COVID-19. About the study: The United States, Italy and Spain provided the acute and convalescent COVID-19 samples.

With V trimmed by 9 bases and J by 5 bases, 6 bases remained unmatched. Germline V gene data show CDR1 as KGHDR and CDR2 as SFDVKD. The CDR3 loop spans 14 amino acids. Enrolled through a virtual design, the participants were between about 18 and 100 years of age and came from 24 US areas. Cohort allocation depended upon clinical history that participants reported. The data were produced by immunoSEQ multiplex PCR, yet TCRdb's version contains in-frame clones alone and is incomplete. The repertoire holds roughly 500,000 clones, approximately 88% seen once, with 1.5% to 2% in the top ten. The sequenced sample consisted of PBMCs or T cells enriched from blood (not recorded which). The TCR sequence derives from a woman between 40 and 50 years old who had recovered from COVID-19. The chain uses TRBV24-1 and TRBJ2-2; TRBD1 agrees at 9 bases. The CDR3 protein is CATGGTGLTGELFF. The CDR3 region has the DNA TGTGCCACCGGAGGGACAGGGCTTACCGGGGAGCTGTTTTTT.